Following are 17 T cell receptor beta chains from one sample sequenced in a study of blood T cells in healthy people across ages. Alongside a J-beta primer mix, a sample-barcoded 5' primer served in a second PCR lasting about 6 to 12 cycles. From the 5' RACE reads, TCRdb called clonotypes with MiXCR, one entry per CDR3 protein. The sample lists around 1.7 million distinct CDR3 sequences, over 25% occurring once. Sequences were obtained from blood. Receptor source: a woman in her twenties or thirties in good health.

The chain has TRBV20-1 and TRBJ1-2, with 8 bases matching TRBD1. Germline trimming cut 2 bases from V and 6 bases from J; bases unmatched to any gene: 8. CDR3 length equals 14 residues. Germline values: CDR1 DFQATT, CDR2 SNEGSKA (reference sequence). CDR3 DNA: TGCAGTGCTAGACGAGACAGGGGAGTGGATGGCTACACCTTC. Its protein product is CSARRDRGVDGYTF.

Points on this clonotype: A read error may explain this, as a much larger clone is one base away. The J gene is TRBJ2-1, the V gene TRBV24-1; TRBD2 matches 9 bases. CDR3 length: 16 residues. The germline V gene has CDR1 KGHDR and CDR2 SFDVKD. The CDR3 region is CAPSDSSGGTYNEQFF. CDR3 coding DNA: TGTGCCCCCAGTGATTCGAGCGGGGGGACCTACAATGAGCAGTTCTTC.

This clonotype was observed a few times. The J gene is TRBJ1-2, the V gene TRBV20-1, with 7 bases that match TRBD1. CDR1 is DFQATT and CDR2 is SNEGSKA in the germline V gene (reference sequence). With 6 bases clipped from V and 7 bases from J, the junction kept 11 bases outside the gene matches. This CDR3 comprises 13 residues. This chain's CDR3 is CSAEPQGGGGYTF. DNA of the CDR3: TGCAGTGCCGAACCGCAGGGGGGCGGTGGCTACACCTTC.

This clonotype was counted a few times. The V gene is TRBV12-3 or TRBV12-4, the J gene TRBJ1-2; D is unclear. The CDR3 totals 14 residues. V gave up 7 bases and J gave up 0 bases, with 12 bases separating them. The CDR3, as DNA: TGTGCCAGCACCCCGGGCGCAGCTAACTATGGCTACACCTTC. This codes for CASTPGAANYGYTF.

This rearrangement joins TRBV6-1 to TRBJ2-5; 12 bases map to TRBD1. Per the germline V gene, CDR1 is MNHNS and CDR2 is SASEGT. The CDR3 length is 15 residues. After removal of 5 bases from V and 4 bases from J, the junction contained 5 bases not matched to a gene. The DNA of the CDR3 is TGTGCCAGCAGTCGACAGGGACAGGGGGCAGAGACCCAGTACTTC. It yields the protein CASSRQGQGAETQYF.

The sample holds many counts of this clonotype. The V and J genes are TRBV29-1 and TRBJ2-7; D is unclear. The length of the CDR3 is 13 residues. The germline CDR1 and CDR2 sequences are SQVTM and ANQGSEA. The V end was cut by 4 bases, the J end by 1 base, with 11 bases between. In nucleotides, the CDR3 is TGCAGCGTTGGCGAGCCCCAATCCTACGAGCAGTACTTC. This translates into CSVGEPQSYEQYF.

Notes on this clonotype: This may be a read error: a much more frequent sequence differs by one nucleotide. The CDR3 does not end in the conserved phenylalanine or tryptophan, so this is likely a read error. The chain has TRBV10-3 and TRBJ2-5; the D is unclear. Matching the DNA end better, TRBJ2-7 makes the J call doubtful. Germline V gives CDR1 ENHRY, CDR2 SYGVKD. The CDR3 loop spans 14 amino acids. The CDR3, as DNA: TGTGCCATCAGTGAGTTTATGGGGTCTTACGAGCAGTACTGC. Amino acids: CAISEFMGSYEQYC.

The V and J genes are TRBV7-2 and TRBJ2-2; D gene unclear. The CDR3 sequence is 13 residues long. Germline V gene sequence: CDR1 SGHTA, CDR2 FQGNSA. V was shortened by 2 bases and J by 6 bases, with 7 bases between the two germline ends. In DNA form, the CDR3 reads TGTGCCAGCAGCTTATTCCGATCCGGGGAGCTGTTTTTT. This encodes CASSLFRSGELFF.

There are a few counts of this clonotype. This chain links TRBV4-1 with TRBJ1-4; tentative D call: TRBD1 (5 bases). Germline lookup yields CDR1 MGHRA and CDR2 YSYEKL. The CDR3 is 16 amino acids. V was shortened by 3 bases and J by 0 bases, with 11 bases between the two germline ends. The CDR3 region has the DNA TGCGCCAGCAGCCACTTCATCAGGGCAACTAATGAAAAACTGTTTTTT. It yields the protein CASSHFIRATNEKLFF.

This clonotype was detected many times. DNA for the CDR3: TGTGCCAGCAGTGCTTTGGAGCGGGGGTTCTCCTACGAGCAGTACTTC. Translation gives CASSALERGFSYEQYF. The chain couples TRBV2 to TRBJ2-7, with 8 positions matching TRBD2. The junction had 8 bases not matched to a gene; V was cut back by 4 bases and J by 0 bases. The CDR3 totals 16 residues. Germline values: CDR1 SNHLY, CDR2 FYNNEI.

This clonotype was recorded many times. This chain's CDR3 is CASSPTNRVGDEQFF. The CDR3 DNA reads as TGCGCCAGCAGCCCAACGAATAGGGTAGGGGATGAGCAGTTCTTC. V and J are TRBV5-1 and TRBJ2-1; a possible D gene is TRBD1 (5 bases). V gave up 4 bases and J gave up 8 bases, with 19 bases separating them. Germline lookup yields CDR1 SGHRS and CDR2 YFSETQ. The CDR3 extends over 15 amino acids.

The CDR3 protein is CSADNTGELFF. CDR3 nucleotide sequence: TGCAGTGCTGACAACACCGGGGAGCTGTTTTTT. V gene TRBV20-1 combines with J gene TRBJ2-2, with unresolved D. Germline V gives CDR1 DFQATT, CDR2 SNEGSKA (reference sequence). V was pared by 5 bases and J by 2 bases, with 3 bases between. The CDR3 extends over 11 amino acids.

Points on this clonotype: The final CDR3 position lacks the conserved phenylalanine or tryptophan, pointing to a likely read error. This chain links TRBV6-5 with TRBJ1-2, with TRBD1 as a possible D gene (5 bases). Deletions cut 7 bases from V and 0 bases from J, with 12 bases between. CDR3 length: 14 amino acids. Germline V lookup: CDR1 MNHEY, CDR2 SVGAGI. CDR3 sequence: CASTTGRTNYGYTV. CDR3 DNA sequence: TGTGCCAGCACCACGGGACGGACTAACTATGGCTACACCGTC.

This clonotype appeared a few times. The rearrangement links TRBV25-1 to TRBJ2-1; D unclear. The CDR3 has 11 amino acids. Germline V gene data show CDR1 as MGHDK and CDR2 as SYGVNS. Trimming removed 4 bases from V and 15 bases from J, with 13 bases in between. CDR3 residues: CASSVSVFVFF. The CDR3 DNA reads TGTGCCAGCAGTGTTTCAGTGTTCGTGTTCTTC.

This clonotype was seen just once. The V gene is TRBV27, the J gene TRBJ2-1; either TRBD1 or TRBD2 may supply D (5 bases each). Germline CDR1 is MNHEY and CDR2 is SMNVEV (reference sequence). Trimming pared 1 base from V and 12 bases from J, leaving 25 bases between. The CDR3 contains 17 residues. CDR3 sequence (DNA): TGTGCCAGCAGTTTATTTGGGGTCTCCGGGGCACAGAGTGTGCAGTTCTTC. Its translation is CASSLFGVSGAQSVQFF.

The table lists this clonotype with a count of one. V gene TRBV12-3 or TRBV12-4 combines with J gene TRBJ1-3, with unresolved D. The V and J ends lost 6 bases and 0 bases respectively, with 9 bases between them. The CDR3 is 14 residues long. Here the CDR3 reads CASSWDFSGNTIYF. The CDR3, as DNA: TGTGCCAGCAGCTGGGATTTCTCTGGAAACACCATATATTTT.

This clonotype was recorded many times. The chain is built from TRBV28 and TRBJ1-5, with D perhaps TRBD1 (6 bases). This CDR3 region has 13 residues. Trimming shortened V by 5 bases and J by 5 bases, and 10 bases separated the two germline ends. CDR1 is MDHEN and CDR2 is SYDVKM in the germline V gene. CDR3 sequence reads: CASSPHRDQPQHF. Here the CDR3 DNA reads TGTGCCAGCAGTCCGCACAGGGATCAGCCCCAGCATTTT. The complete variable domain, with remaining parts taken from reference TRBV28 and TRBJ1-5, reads DVKVTQSSRYLVKRTGEKVFLECVQDMDHENMFWYRQDPGLGLRLIYFSYDVKMKEKGDIPEGYSVSREKKERFSLILESASTNQTSMYLCASSPHRDQPQHFGDGTRLSIL.